The 32 T cell receptor beta chains in this list originate from one sample, sequenced in a study of radiotherapy plus CTLA-4 blockade in lung cancer. Sequenced by immunoSEQ multiplex PCR; TCRdb stores in-frame clones only, minus some. The sample has some 110,000 clones; about 83% are singletons. The sequencing here drew on peripheral blood, taken from a patient treated with radiotherapy plus ipilimumab. Source of these receptors: a human donor with non-small cell lung cancer who had a partial response to radiotherapy plus ipilimumab.

This clone has only a few counts. The chain uses TRBV7-9 and TRBJ1-2; TRBD1 agrees at 10 bases. Trimming cost V 5 bases and J 9 bases; bases outside gene matches: 12. Looked up from germline, CDR1 is SEHNR and CDR2 is FQNEAQ (reference sequence). This CDR3 is 15 amino acids long. CDR3: CASSPETGGPTSYTF. Here the CDR3 DNA reads TGTGCCAGCAGCCCAGAGACAGGGGGCCCCACGAGCTACACCTTC.

The CDR3 is CASSLGTGDNGYTF. For the CDR3, the DNA is TGTGCCAGCAGCTTGGGAACAGGGGATAATGGCTACACCTTC. The rearrangement joins TRBV5-4 to TRBJ1-2; 7 bases match TRBD1. CDR3 length: 14 amino acids. Trimming took 0 bases from V and 6 from J; bases not matched to a gene: 5. The germline V gene has CDR1 SGHNT and CDR2 YYREEE (reference sequence).

V gene TRBV5-1 combines with J gene TRBJ2-1, with TRBD2 identical over 9 bases. This CDR3 has 14 amino acids. The trim removed 1 base at V and 9 bases at J, leaving 5 bases unmatched. Germline V gene data show CDR1 as SGHRS and CDR2 as YFSETQ. The CDR3 region is CASSLLAGESEQFF. In DNA form, the CDR3 reads TGCGCCAGCAGCTTGTTAGCGGGAGAGAGTGAGCAGTTCTTC.

The chain links TRBV15 to TRBJ1-2; tentative D call: TRBD1 (5 bases). The germline V gene has CDR1 LNHNV and CDR2 YYDKDF (reference sequence). V dropped 5 bases and J dropped 5 bases, with 9 bases sitting between them. CDR3 size: 12 residues. The CDR3 is CATSEGVYGYTF. DNA for the CDR3: TGTGCCACCAGCGAAGGGGTGTATGGCTACACCTTC.

The J gene is TRBJ1-4, the V gene TRBV5-1; perhaps TRBD1 as D (6 bases). CDR3 length: 17 amino acids. Germline V CDR1 and CDR2: SGHRS, YFSETQ. Deletions cut 3 bases from V and 0 bases from J, with 15 bases between. The CDR3 spells CASSSRSTGSTNEKLFF. The CDR3 DNA sequence: TGCGCCAGCAGCTCTCGTTCTACAGGGTCAACTAATGAAAAACTGTTTTTT.

The CDR3 coding sequence is TGTGCCAGCAGTTCCTGGACTAGCGGGAGGGATCGAGATACGCAGTATTTT. Translation: CASSSWTSGRDRDTQYF. The rearrangement uses TRBV28 and TRBJ2-3; 15 bases are shared with TRBD2. This CDR3 has 17 amino acids. J was trimmed by 5 bases and V by 4 bases; bases with no gene match: 7. Germline CDR1 MDHEN, CDR2 SYDVKM.

The chain is built from TRBV6-5 and TRBJ1-5; D might be TRBD1 (5 bases). Trimming took 6 bases from V and 2 from J, leaving 11 bases between them. CDR1 and CDR2 (germline): MNHEY, SVGAGI. The CDR3 runs to 14 residues. This CDR3 reads CASRLTEGNQPQHF. The CDR3, as DNA: TGTGCCAGCAGACTGACAGAGGGCAATCAGCCCCAGCATTTT.

The gene calls are TRBV5-1 and TRBJ1-3, with D perhaps TRBD1 (5 bases). This CDR3 has 16 residues. Germline assignment: CDR1 SGHRS and CDR2 YFSETQ. The ends were cut back, 5 bases at V and 1 base at J, with 16 bases in the middle. The CDR3 loop is CASRPTPRGSGNTIYF. DNA for the CDR3: TGCGCCAGCAGACCTACTCCGCGGGGGTCTGGAAACACCATATATTTT.

The chain is built from TRBV11-2 and TRBJ2-5, with 8 bases that match TRBD2. The germline CDR1 and CDR2 sequences are SGHAT and FQNNGV. The V segment lost 7 bases and the J segment 3 bases; nucleotides outside the gene matches: 13. The CDR3 runs to 16 residues. The CDR3 loop is CASTPGSSGGKETQYF. The CDR3 region has the DNA TGTGCCAGCACCCCCGGTTCCAGCGGGGGAAAAGAGACCCAGTACTTC.

This chain joins TRBV9 and TRBJ2-2, with 7 bases identical to TRBD1. The trim removed 3 bases at V and 12 bases at J, leaving 5 bases unmatched. The CDR3 totals 12 residues. The germline V gene encodes CDR1 SGDLS and CDR2 YYNGEE. CDR3 DNA: TGTGCCAGCAGCGCCCCAGGGGGACAGCTGTTTTTT. Amino acid sequence: CASSAPGGQLFF.

Only a few counts were recorded for this clone. This chain links TRBV19 with TRBJ2-7; 10 positions agree with TRBD1. The ends lost 6 bases at V and 4 bases at J; junction bases unmatched: 9. This CDR3 has 15 residues. Germline V gives CDR1 LNHDA, CDR2 SQIVND (reference sequence). This CDR3 reads CASSPYQGQGYEQYF. Here the CDR3 DNA reads TGTGCCAGTAGCCCATATCAGGGACAGGGGTACGAGCAGTACTTC.

This clone showed up just once. CDR3 protein: CASSSPASADTQYF. CDR3 sequence (DNA): TGTGCCAGCAGTTCCCCTGCTAGCGCTGATACGCAGTATTTT. The chain uses TRBV27 and TRBJ2-3; maybe TRBD2 (6 bases). The length of the CDR3 is 14 residues. V lost 4 bases to trimming and J lost 6 bases, with 14 bases between them. Germline CDR1 reads MNHEY; CDR2 reads SMNVEV (reference sequence).

This clone was recorded at least ten times. The J gene is TRBJ2-1, the V gene TRBV27, with D possibly TRBD1 on 6 matching bases. CDR1 and CDR2 from the germline V gene are MNHEY and SMNVEV (reference sequence). The CDR3 is 15 residues long. Trimming took off 5 bases at V and 6 bases at J, with 17 bases between the two ends. CDR3 nucleotides: TGTGCCAGCAGTGTACAGGGAGTCAGGGGCAATGAGCAGTTCTTC. This codes for CASSVQGVRGNEQFF.

The V and J genes are TRBV19 and TRBJ1-2; weak D call: TRBD1 (6 bases). Trimming removed 6 bases at V and 2 bases at J, with 16 bases between. This CDR3 is 15 amino acids long. Germline values: CDR1 LNHDA, CDR2 SQIVND (reference sequence). The CDR3 region has the DNA TGTGCCAGTAGGCCCACCGGGGGGCAGAACTATGGCTACACCTTC. Translation: CASRPTGGQNYGYTF.

The chain recombines TRBV5-4 with TRBJ2-1; D is uncertain. V lost 6 bases and J 4 bases, leaving 8 bases between the germline ends. There are 12 residues in the CDR3. Germline V gives CDR1 SGHNT, CDR2 YYREEE (reference sequence). Here the CDR3 reads CASTLEYNEQFF. CDR3 in DNA: TGTGCCAGCACCTTAGAGTACAATGAGCAGTTCTTC.

This clone appeared a single time. The chain carries TRBV29-1 and TRBJ1-1; TRBD1 matches at 8 bases. CDR1 is SQVTM and CDR2 is ANQGSEA in the germline V gene. The CDR3 length is 12 residues. CDR3 protein: CAPGQENTEAFF. For the CDR3, the DNA is TGCGCCCCGGGACAGGAGAACACTGAAGCTTTCTTT.

This clone turned up a few times. J is TRBJ1-5 and V is TRBV6-6; unclear D gene. V dropped 2 bases and J dropped 6 bases, with 11 bases sitting between them. Germline-derived CDR1 and CDR2 are MNHNY and SVGAGI (reference sequence). This CDR3 spans 14 amino acids. As DNA, the CDR3 is TGTGCCAGCAGTTACAGGCAGGCGAGTCAGCCCCAGCATTTT. This gives the protein CASSYRQASQPQHF.

The chain couples TRBV4-2 to TRBJ2-1, with 9 positions matching TRBD1. Germline CDR1 reads LGHNA; CDR2 reads YNFKEQ. The CDR3 loop spans 14 amino acids. V dropped 8 bases and J dropped 6; count of bases not matched to a gene: 8. CDR3: CASQRDRDSNEQFF. The CDR3 DNA is TGTGCCAGCCAGCGGGACAGGGATTCCAATGAGCAGTTCTTC.

Only a few counts were recorded for this clone. The same CDR3 can be traced to other DNA sequences in this sample. This chain joins TRBV6-5 and TRBJ2-7; TRBD1 agrees at 10 bases. The junction had 3 bases not matched to a gene; V was cut back by 5 bases and J by 2 bases. The CDR3 is 14 amino acids. Germline CDR1 reads MNHEY; CDR2 reads SVGAGI. In nucleotides, the CDR3 is TGTGCCAGCAGTGTAGGGACAGGGGCCTACGAGCAGTACTTC. Encoded protein: CASSVGTGAYEQYF.

This chain connects TRBV28 to TRBJ2-2; tentative D call: TRBD2 (5 bases). V lost 4 bases to trimming and J lost 1 base, with 10 bases between them. CDR3 length: 15 amino acids. Germline CDR1 and CDR2: MDHEN and SYDVKM. In nucleotides, the CDR3 is TGTGCCAGCAGTTGGGAGAAGTTGAACACCGGGGAGCTGTTTTTT. Its translation: CASSWEKLNTGELFF.

This clone has only one observation. V is TRBV5-1 and J is TRBJ1-2; D remains ambiguous. Germline V gene sequence: CDR1 SGHRS, CDR2 YFSETQ. The CDR3 length is 12 residues. The V end was cut by 3 bases, the J end by 6 bases, with 9 bases between. CDR3 sequence reads: CASSSEDHGYTF. In DNA form, the CDR3 reads TGCGCCAGCAGCTCGGAGGATCATGGCTACACCTTC.

This chain connects TRBV21-1 to TRBJ1-2. TRBV21-1 is given as a pseudogene. This CDR3 has 14 residues. CDR3 sequence: CASSPGGGPYGYTF. The CDR3 coding sequence is TGTGCCAGCAGCCCCGGGGGAGGCCCATATGGCTACACCTTC.

Regarding this clone: Germline and junction disagree at one end, which may indicate a read error. The chain couples TRBV5-5 to TRBJ2-5; no clear D gene. Germline V gives CDR1 SGHKS, CDR2 YYEKEE (reference sequence). The CDR3 extends over 15 amino acids. This CDR3 reads CASSQVLRVRETQYF. CDR3 DNA: TGCGCCAGCAGCCAAGTGCTCCGGGTCAGAGAGACCCAGTACTTC. Variable domain in full (rest from reference TRBV5-5 and TRBJ2-5): DAGVTQSPTHLIKTRGQQVTLRCSPISGHKSVSWYQQVLGQGPQFIFQYYEKEERGRGNFPDRFSARQFPNYSSELNVNALLLGDSALYLCASSQVLRVRETQYFGPGTRLLVL.

This rearrangement joins TRBV4-3 to TRBJ1-1, with unresolved D. The germline V gene encodes CDR1 LGHNA and CDR2 YSLEER. The CDR3 runs 13 residues. Trimming pared 0 bases from V and 11 bases from J, leaving 13 bases between. The CDR3 coding sequence is TGCGCCAGCAGCCAAGAACTCGCCGAGGAGGCTTTCTTT. Amino acids: CASSQELAEEAFF.

This rearrangement joins TRBV2 to TRBJ2-1; D call uncertain. The CDR3 is made up of 14 amino acids. Germline V gene sequence: CDR1 SNHLY, CDR2 FYNNEI. V lost 2 bases to trimming and J lost 5 bases, with 10 bases between them. This chain's CDR3 is CASSEQLTNNEQFF. CDR3 nucleotides: TGTGCCAGCAGTGAACAACTAACGAACAATGAGCAGTTCTTC.

The rearrangement uses TRBV25-1 and TRBJ1-6; the D is unclear. The CDR3 totals 12 residues. Looked up from germline, CDR1 is MGHDK and CDR2 is SYGVNS. The V end was cut by 4 bases, the J end by 5 bases, with 3 bases between. The CDR3 DNA reads TGTGCCAGCAGTGCAAATAATTCACCCCTCCACTTT. This encodes CASSANNSPLHF. Filled out from reference TRBV25-1 and TRBJ1-6, the complete variable domain reads EADIYQTPRYLVIGTGKKITLECSQTMGHDKMYWYQQDPGMELHLIHYSYGVNSTEKGDLSSESTVSRIRTEHFPLTLESARPSHTSQYLCASSANNSPLHFGNGTRLTVT.

DNA for the CDR3: TGTGCCAGCAGGCAGGGGGCTAACTATGGCTACACCTTC. This codes for CASRQGANYGYTF. The chain has TRBV6-6 and TRBJ1-2; TRBD1 aligns across 7 bases. V trimming: 6 bases; J trimming: 0 bases; junction bases outside the gene matches: 1. Per the germline V gene, CDR1 is MNHNY and CDR2 is SVGAGI (reference sequence). The CDR3 is 13 amino acids.

The chain links TRBV7-2 to TRBJ2-2, with TRBD1 matching over 11 bases. CDR1 SGHTA and CDR2 FQGNSA come from the germline V gene. With 6 bases clipped from V and 8 bases from J, the junction kept 11 bases outside the gene matches. The CDR3 is 16 residues long. For the CDR3, the DNA is TGTGCCAGCAGGCGGTCTGGACAGGGGGCTCAAGGGGAGCTGTTTTTT. Translation: CASRRSGQGAQGELFF.

The J gene is TRBJ1-1, the V gene TRBV2; D is uncertain. Germline lookup yields CDR1 SNHLY and CDR2 FYNNEI. The V end lost 8 bases, the J end lost 3 bases, and 13 bases lay between the germline ends. The CDR3 has 13 amino acids. CDR3 DNA sequence: TGTGCCAGCGGGGTGGCGGGCGACACTGAAGCTTTCTTT. Protein: CASGVAGDTEAFF.

This clone has more than one count but fewer than ten. V and J are TRBV7-9 and TRBJ2-1; D call uncertain. This CDR3 region has 10 residues. Germline V gene data show CDR1 as SEHNR and CDR2 as FQNEAQ (reference sequence). V gave up 11 bases and J gave up 5 bases, with 7 bases separating them. In DNA, the CDR3 is TGTGCCGGTTCTAACAATGAGCAGTTCTTC. Residues: CAGSNNEQFF.

This clone was detected only once. The rearrangement links TRBV2 to TRBJ1-2; 7 bases agree with TRBD1. CDR3 length: 12 amino acids. Trimming removed 8 bases from V and 2 bases from J; junction bases left unmatched: 2. The V gene's germline CDR1 is SNHLY and CDR2 FYNNEI. CDR3 DNA sequence: TGTGCCAGCGAGGGGGCGAACTATGGCTACACCTTC. Its translation is CASEGANYGYTF.

The CDR3 DNA sequence: TGTGCCAGCAGTTCGACAGGGTACAATGGCTACACCTTC. This encodes CASSSTGYNGYTF. The chain recombines TRBV27 with TRBJ1-2, with 7 nucleotides matching TRBD1. CDR3 size: 13 residues. Germline V gene data show CDR1 as MNHEY and CDR2 as SMNVEV (reference sequence). J was trimmed by 6 bases and V by 4 bases; bases with no gene match: 5.